These T cell receptor beta chains were read from a single sample in a study of cytomegalovirus exposure and HLA in healthy donors. Only in-frame clones appear in the TCRdb table, and some are missing; sequencing was by immunoSEQ multiplex PCR. Altogether under 250,000 clones are present, roughly four fifths being singletons, with the ten largest covering almost 8%. Material for sequencing was PBMCs. The source of these receptors is a woman aged 55 to 70 in good health and CMV-seropositive. The CDR3 runs from the conserved cysteine through the conserved F or W. D genes are given only for firm matches. Clone sizes are given selectively: once, few, many, or a class where the clone is expanded.

clone_size	v_call	j_call	d_call	cdr3_nt	cdr3_aa
NA	TRBV7-9	TRBJ1-1	TRBD1	TGTGCCAGCAGCCTGCCCACAGGGGTGAACACTGAAGCTTTCTTT	CASSLPTGVNTEAFF
NA	TRBV25-1	TRBJ1-4	NA	TGTGCCAGCAGTCCATGGGGCCGCGGTGAAAAACTGTTTTTT	CASSPWGRGEKLFF
NA	TRBV6-1	TRBJ1-5	TRBD1	TGTGCCAGCAGTGAACATCGGGACAGGACGTTAAATCAGCCCCAGCATTTT	CASSEHRDRTLNQPQHF
NA	TRBV7-3	TRBJ2-5	NA	TGTGCCAGCAGCATCCAGGGTCGGGAGACCCAGTACTTC	CASSIQGRETQYF
NA	TRBV20-1	TRBJ2-5	NA	TGCAGTGCTAGGGGGCTGGGGACCCAGTACTTC	CSARGLGTQYF
NA	TRBV2	TRBJ2-2	NA	TGTGCCAGCAGTGAGAGGAGCGGCTATACCGGGGAGCTGTTTTTT	CASSERSGYTGELFF
NA	TRBV9	TRBJ2-3	TRBD2	TGTGCCAGCAGCGTAGCTGGGGCTAGCGGGAGGGATACGCAGTATTTT	CASSVAGASGRDTQYF
NA	TRBV12-5	TRBJ2-2	TRBD2	TGTGCTAGTGGTTGGGGACTAGCGAACACCGGGGAGCTGTTTTTT	CASGWGLANTGELFF
NA	TRBV28	TRBJ2-5	TRBD2	TGTGCCAGCAGCCCTGGGACTAGCTTCAAAGAGACCCAGTACTTC	CASSPGTSFKETQYF
NA	TRBV5-1	TRBJ1-1	NA	TGCGCCAGCAGCTCGTCCAGGGGAAACACTGAAGCTTTCTTT	CASSSSRGNTEAFF
NA	TRBV30	TRBJ2-3	TRBD2	TGTGCCTGGAAGGGAGGGGATACGCAGTATTTT	CAWKGGDTQYF
NA	TRBV7-9	TRBJ2-7	NA	TGTGCCAGCAGCTCCCACAGGGACTCCTACGAGCAGTACTTC	CASSSHRDSYEQYF
NA	TRBV5-1	TRBJ2-3	NA	TGCGCCAGCAGTCGACAGACCGTAGGGACAGATACGCAGTATTTT	CASSRQTVGTDTQYF
once	TRBV12-5	TRBJ2-5	NA	TGTGCTAGTGGTCCGGGAGAAGGGACCCAGTACTTC	CASGPGEGTQYF
NA	TRBV5-1	TRBJ2-3	NA	TGCGCCAGCAGCCCCCGCGGGCGCGGCCAAGATACGCAGTATTTT	CASSPRGRGQDTQYF
NA	TRBV4-2	TRBJ2-1	TRBD2	TGTGCCAGCAGTCAACCGATAGCGGGTCAGATCAATGAGCAGTTCTTC	CASSQPIAGQINEQFF
NA	TRBV5-1	TRBJ2-1	NA	TGCGCCAGCAGCTTGGGACTAACGTCCAATGAGCAGTTCTTC	CASSLGLTSNEQFF
few	TRBV5-4	TRBJ2-5	TRBD2	TGTGCCAGCAGCCCGACTAGCGGAGAGACCCAGTACTTC	CASSPTSGETQYF
NA	TRBV9	TRBJ1-1	NA	TGTGCCAGCAGCGTGGGGGAGGGGGAAGCTTTCTTT	CASSVGEGEAFF
NA	TRBV25-1	TRBJ1-1	TRBD1	TGTGCCAGCAGTGAGACAGGGTTCACTGAAGCTTTCTTT	CASSETGFTEAFF
NA	TRBV9	TRBJ2-2	TRBD1	TGTGCCAGCAGCCTCCCGGGACAGGGCCCCGGGGAGCTGTTTTTT	CASSLPGQGPGELFF
NA	TRBV7-2	TRBJ1-1	TRBD1	TGTGCCAGCAGCTTAGCACGGGCAGGGGGCCTCACTGAAGCTTTCTTT	CASSLARAGGLTEAFF
NA	TRBV7-9	TRBJ2-7	TRBD1	TGTGCCAGCACCAGGGACAGGGGGCTCGACGAGCAGTACTTC	CASTRDRGLDEQYF
NA	TRBV7-9	TRBJ1-1	TRBD1	TGTGCCAGCAGCTCCCCAGGGGGCAGCCTCATGAACACTGAAGCTTTCTTT	CASSSPGGSLMNTEAFF
NA	TRBV5-1	TRBJ2-7	TRBD2	TGCGCCAGCAGCCCTCTCAGCGGGAGCTCCTACGAGCAGTACTTC	CASSPLSGSSYEQYF
NA	TRBV10-3	TRBJ2-7	NA	TGTGCCATCAGTGAGTCCCAGGCTTCGGATCAGTACTTC	CAISESQASDQYF
NA	TRBV15	TRBJ1-4	TRBD1	TGTGCCACCAGCAACGACAGGGGGAATGAAAAACTGTTTTTT	CATSNDRGNEKLFF
NA	TRBV6-1	TRBJ2-3	NA	TGTGCCAGCAGTGAAGCGCGAGATACGCAGTATTTT	CASSEARDTQYF
NA	TRBV5-1	TRBJ2-6	NA	TGCGCCAGCAGCTCAGGGCCTGGGGCCAACGTCCTGACTTTC	CASSSGPGANVLTF
NA	TRBV2	TRBJ1-4	NA	TGTGCCAGCAGTTCGCAGGGGACGAATGAAAAACTGTTTTTT	CASSSQGTNEKLFF
once	TRBV5-1	TRBJ2-5	NA	TGCGCCAGCAGCTTTAGAGGGCAGCAAGAGACCCAGTACTTC	CASSFRGQQETQYF
NA	TRBV4-2	TRBJ1-2	NA	TGTGCCAGCAGCCAAGAAATCCAAAAGACTGGTGGCTACACCTTC	CASSQEIQKTGGYTF
NA	TRBV9	TRBJ2-7	TRBD1	TGTGCCAGCAGCGTAGGGGGACAGGGTTGGGAGCAGTACTTC	CASSVGGQGWEQYF
NA	TRBV2	TRBJ1-1	NA	TGTGCCAGCGTATTACGGGAAGAAGCTTTCTTT	CASVLREEAFF
NA	TRBV30	TRBJ2-7	NA	TGTGCCTGGAGTGTACTTCGGGGTGTTAGCTCCTACGAGCAGTACTTC	CAWSVLRGVSSYEQYF
once	TRBV5-1	TRBJ2-2	NA	TGCGCCAGCAGCTTGGTGCAGGGGGGAACCGGGGAGCTGTTTTTT	CASSLVQGGTGELFF
NA	TRBV7-9	TRBJ1-3	NA	TGTGCAAGCGAGAAAGTAGACACCATATATTTT	CASEKVDTIYF
NA	TRBV28	TRBJ2-3	NA	TGTGCCAGCAGTTTCGGGAACACAGATACGCAGTATTTT	CASSFGNTDTQYF
NA	TRBV5-5	TRBJ1-1	TRBD1	TGTGCCAGCAGCCCAAGGGACAGGCTCACTGAAGCTTTCTTT	CASSPRDRLTEAFF
NA	TRBV20-1	TRBJ2-7	NA	TGCAGTGCTAGTGGGCCCTACGAGCAGTACTTC	CSASGPYEQYF
NA	TRBV5-4	TRBJ1-1	NA	TGTGCCAGCAGCTTGGTGGCCGGGGAAGCTTTCTTT	CASSLVAGEAFF
NA	TRBV9	TRBJ2-1	NA	TGTGCCAGCAGCGTAGCTAGGAACAATGAGCAGTTCTTC	CASSVARNNEQFF
once	TRBV5-1	TRBJ2-2	NA	TGCGCCAGCACGAGCGGTGAGAACACCGGGGAGCTGTTTTTT	CASTSGENTGELFF
NA	TRBV4-1	TRBJ2-1	NA	TGCGCCAGCAGCCAAGATCCCGGGAGTCCAAATGAGCAGTTCTTC	CASSQDPGSPNEQFF
NA	TRBV28	TRBJ1-2	NA	TGTGCCAGCAGTGTCTTAGAAGGCTACACCTTC	CASSVLEGYTF
NA	TRBV19	TRBJ2-1	TRBD2	TGTGCCAGTAGCCCACCGGGACTAGCATTGGTTGAGCAGTTCTTC	CASSPPGLALVEQFF
NA	TRBV28	TRBJ1-2	NA	TGTGCCAGCAGGCCTCCCTGGGGGGAGAGGAGGGGCTACACCTTC	CASRPPWGERRGYTF